This T cell receptor beta chain was sequenced for a study of T-cell reconstitution after alpha-beta-depleted transplantation in children. V dropped 4 bases and J dropped 5; count of bases not matched to a gene: 20. This CDR3 contains 18 residues. Germline-derived CDR1 and CDR2 are SGHRS and YFSETQ. Preparing the TCRbeta library involved the use of unique molecular identifiers. TCRdb itself ran the PCR reads through MiXCR, one entry per CDR3 protein. This sample has 360,000 or so distinct CDR3 sequences, with approximately 20% found just once. The sequence was collected from a human donor who donated a stem cell graft to a child with acute myeloid leukemia. V is TRBV5-1 and J is TRBJ2-5; TRBD1 matches 7 bases. This sample comprised PBMCs from the stem cell graft donor, obtained from the stem cell graft. The DNA of the CDR3 is TGCGCCAGCAGCAACCCGACAGGGCGGATTTCTTTTACGGAGACCCAGTACTTC. Amino acid sequence: CASSNPTGRISFTETQYF.